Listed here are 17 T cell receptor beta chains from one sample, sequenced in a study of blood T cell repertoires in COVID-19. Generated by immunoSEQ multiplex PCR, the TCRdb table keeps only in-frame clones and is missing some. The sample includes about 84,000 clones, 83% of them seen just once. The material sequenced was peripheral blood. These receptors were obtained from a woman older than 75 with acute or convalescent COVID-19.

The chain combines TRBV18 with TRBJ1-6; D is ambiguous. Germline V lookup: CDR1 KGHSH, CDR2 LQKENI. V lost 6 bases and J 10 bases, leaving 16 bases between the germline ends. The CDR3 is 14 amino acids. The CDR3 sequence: CASSPVQDRSPLHF. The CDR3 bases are TGTGCCAGCTCGCCCGTCCAGGATCGATCACCCCTCCACTTT.

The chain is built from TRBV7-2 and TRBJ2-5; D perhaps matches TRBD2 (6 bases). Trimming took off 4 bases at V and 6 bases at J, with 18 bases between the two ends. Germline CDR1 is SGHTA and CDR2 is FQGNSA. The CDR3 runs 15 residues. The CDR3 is CASSSGTPGVQTQYF. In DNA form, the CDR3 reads TGTGCCAGCAGCTCGGGGACCCCGGGGGTACAGACCCAGTACTTC.

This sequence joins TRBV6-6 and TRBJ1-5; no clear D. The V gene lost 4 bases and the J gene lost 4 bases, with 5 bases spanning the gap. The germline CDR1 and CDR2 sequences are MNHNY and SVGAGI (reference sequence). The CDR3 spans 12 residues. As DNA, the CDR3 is TGTGCCAGCAGTTCACTTAATCAGCCCCAGCATTTT. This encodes CASSSLNQPQHF.

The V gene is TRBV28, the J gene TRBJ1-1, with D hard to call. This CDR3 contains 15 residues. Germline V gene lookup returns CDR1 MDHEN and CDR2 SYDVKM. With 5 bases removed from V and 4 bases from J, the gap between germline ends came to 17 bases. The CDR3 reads CASSPQVSGSTEAFF. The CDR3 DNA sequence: TGTGCCAGCAGTCCTCAGGTGAGTGGAAGCACTGAAGCTTTCTTT. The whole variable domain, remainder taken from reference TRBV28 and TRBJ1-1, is DVKVTQSSRYLVKRTGEKVFLECVQDMDHENMFWYRQDPGLGLRLIYFSYDVKMKEKGDIPEGYSVSREKKERFSLILESASTNQTSMYLCASSPQVSGSTEAFFGQGTRLTVV.

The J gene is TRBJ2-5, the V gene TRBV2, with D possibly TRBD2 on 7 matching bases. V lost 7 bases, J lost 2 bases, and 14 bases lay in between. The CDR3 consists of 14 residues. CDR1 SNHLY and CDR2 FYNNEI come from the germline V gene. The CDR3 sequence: CASTIQGGQETQYF. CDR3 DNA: TGTGCCAGCACCATACAGGGAGGGCAAGAGACCCAGTACTTC.

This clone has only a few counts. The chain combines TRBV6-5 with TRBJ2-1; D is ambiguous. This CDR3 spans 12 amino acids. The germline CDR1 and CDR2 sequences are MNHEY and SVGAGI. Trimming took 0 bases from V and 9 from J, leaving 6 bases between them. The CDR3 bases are TGTGCCAGCAGTTACTCGAACACTGAGCAGTTCTTC. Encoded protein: CASSYSNTEQFF.

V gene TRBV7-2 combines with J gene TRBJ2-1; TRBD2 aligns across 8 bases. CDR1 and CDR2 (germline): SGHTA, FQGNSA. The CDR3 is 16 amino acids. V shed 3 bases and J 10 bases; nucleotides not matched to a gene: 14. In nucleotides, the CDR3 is TGTGCCAGCAGCTTCGGGAAAGCGGGAGTTTTGGGGGAGCAGTTCTTC. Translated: CASSFGKAGVLGEQFF.

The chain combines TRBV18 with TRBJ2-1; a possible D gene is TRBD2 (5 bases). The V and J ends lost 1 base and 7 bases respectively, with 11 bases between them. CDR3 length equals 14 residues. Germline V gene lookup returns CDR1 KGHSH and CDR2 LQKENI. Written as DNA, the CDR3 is TGTGCCAGCTCACCACAAGAGGGAGAAAATGAGCAGTTCTTC. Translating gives CASSPQEGENEQFF.

The CDR3 protein is CASSQLLGGNEQYF. The CDR3 DNA sequence: TGTGCCAGCAGCCAGCTTTTGGGAGGGAACGAGCAGTACTTC. This chain joins TRBV3-1 (or the pseudogene TRBV3-2) and TRBJ2-7; 7 nucleotides line up with TRBD2. The CDR3 covers 14 residues. Germline CDR1 reads LGHDT; CDR2 reads YNNKEL (reference sequence). Trimming removed 3 bases from V and 5 bases from J; junction bases left unmatched: 7.

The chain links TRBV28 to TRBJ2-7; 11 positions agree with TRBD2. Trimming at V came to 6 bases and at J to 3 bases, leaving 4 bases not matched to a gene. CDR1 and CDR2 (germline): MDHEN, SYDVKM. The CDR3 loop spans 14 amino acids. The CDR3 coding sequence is TGTGCCAGCAGGGAGGGGACTAGCGGCTACGAGCAGTACTTC. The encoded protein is CASREGTSGYEQYF.

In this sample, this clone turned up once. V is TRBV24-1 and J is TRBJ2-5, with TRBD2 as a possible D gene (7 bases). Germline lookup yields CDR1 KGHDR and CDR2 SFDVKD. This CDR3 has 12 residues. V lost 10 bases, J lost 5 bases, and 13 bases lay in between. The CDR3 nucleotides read TGTGCCACTGAGGGGGAGGGGGAGACCCAGTACTTC. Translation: CATEGEGETQYF.

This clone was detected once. CDR3 bases: TGTGCCAGCAGCTTAGTTGCGGGAGTCAATGAGCAGTTCTTC. Its protein is CASSLVAGVNEQFF. The chain is built from TRBV7-2 and TRBJ2-1; TRBD2 matches at 7 bases. The CDR3 loop spans 14 amino acids. V lost 1 base, J lost 6 bases, and 3 bases stayed unmatched. CDR1 and CDR2 (germline): SGHTA, FQGNSA.

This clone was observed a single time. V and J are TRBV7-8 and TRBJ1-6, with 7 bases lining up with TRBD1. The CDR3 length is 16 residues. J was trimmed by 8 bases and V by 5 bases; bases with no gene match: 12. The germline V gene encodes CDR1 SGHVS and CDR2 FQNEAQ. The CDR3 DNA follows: TGTGCCAGCAGCATAAACCGGGACAGCGGATATTCACCCCTCCACTTT. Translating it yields CASSINRDSGYSPLHF.

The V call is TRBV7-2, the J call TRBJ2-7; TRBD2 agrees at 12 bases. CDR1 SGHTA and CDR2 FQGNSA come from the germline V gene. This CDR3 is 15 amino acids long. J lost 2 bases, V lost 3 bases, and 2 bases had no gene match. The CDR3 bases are TGTGCCAGCAGCTTTGGGACTAGCGGGCCCTACGAGCAGTACTTC. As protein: CASSFGTSGPYEQYF.

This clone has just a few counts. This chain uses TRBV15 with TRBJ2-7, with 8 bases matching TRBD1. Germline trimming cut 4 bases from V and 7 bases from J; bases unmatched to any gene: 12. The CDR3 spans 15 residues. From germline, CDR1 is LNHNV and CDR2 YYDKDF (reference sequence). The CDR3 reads CATSTPGPTGEEQYF. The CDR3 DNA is TGTGCCACCAGCACCCCGGGCCCGACAGGGGAGGAGCAGTACTTC.

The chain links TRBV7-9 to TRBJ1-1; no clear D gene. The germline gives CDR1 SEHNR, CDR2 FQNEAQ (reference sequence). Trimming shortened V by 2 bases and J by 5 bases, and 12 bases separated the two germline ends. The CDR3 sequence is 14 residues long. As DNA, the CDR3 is TGTGCCAGCAGCTTAAGAGGGAGCGAGACTGAAGCTTTCTTT. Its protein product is CASSLRGSETEAFF.

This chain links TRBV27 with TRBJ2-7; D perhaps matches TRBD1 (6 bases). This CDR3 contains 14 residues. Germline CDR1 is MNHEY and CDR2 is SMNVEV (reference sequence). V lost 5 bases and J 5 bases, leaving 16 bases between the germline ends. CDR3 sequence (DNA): TGTGCCAGCAGTCCCCCGGGACACCCCCACGAGCAGTACTTC. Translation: CASSPPGHPHEQYF.